This T cell receptor (beta chain) was profiled in a study of shared clonotypes between healthy human individuals. This clone was observed once. The antigen is unknown. The test was conducted at deep level. Several immunoSEQ 96-well plates shared each subset's DNA, each plate a replicate. Assay: immunoSEQ multiplex PCR; the TCRdb copy retains only in-frame clones and omits some. The sample records over a million clones, about 70% being singletons. Findings and caveats of the study: Rarefaction revealed incomplete sorted-subset sequencing despite large depth.

The specimen was memory CD4+ T cells sorted from blood. Stated subset: CD45RA-negative fraction. The sequence was obtained from a young man in good health.

The DNA for the CDR3 is TGTGCCAGCAGCCGCCTGGGAGGGCTGAACTACGAGCAGTACTTC. As protein: CASSRLGGLNYEQYF. The V and J genes are TRBV7-8 and TRBJ2-7, with 7 positions matching TRBD2. Germline loops: CDR1 SGHVS, CDR2 FQNEAQ. The V and J ends lost 5 bases and 3 bases, in that order; junction bases with no gene match: 10. The CDR3 runs 15 residues.